Listed here are 9 T cell receptor beta chains from one sample, sequenced in a study of cytomegalovirus exposure and HLA in healthy donors. Sequenced by immunoSEQ multiplex PCR; TCRdb stores in-frame clones only, minus some. The sample includes over 110,000 clones, around 84% of them seen just once. Sequencing used PBMCs. These receptors were collected from a man between 18 and 35 years old in good health and CMV-seropositive.

V and J are TRBV9 and TRBJ1-2; 7 bases line up with TRBD1. Germline V lookup: CDR1 SGDLS, CDR2 YYNGEE. This CDR3 has 14 amino acids. V trimming: 2 bases; J trimming: 5 bases; junction bases outside the gene matches: 6. In DNA form, the CDR3 reads TGTGCCAGCAGCGTCTCGACAGGGCCTTATGGCTACACCTTC. Protein sequence: CASSVSTGPYGYTF.

V is TRBV19 and J is TRBJ2-7; maybe TRBD2 (6 bases). V was trimmed by 10 bases and J by 0 bases, leaving 16 bases between them. Germline lookup yields CDR1 LNHDA and CDR2 SQIVND (reference sequence). There are 14 residues in the CDR3. In DNA, the CDR3 is TGTGCCACCCAGGAAGCCGGGGGCTCCTACGAGCAGTACTTC. Its translation is CATQEAGGSYEQYF.

This rearrangement joins TRBV19 to TRBJ2-7; 13 bases line up with TRBD2. Germline trimming cut 5 bases from V and 4 bases from J; bases unmatched to any gene: 2. This CDR3 contains 14 residues. From germline, CDR1 is LNHDA and CDR2 SQIVND (reference sequence). This CDR3 reads CASSPGLAGYEQYF. Written as DNA, the CDR3 is TGTGCCAGTAGTCCGGGACTAGCGGGATACGAGCAGTACTTC.

This clone was counted between two and nine times. CDR3 bases: TGTGCCAGTAGTCTCGACAGGGGAAACGGCTATGGCTACACCTTC. Encoded protein: CASSLDRGNGYGYTF. This chain links TRBV19 with TRBJ1-2; 8 bases are shared with TRBD1. The V gene end was trimmed by 5 bases and the J gene end by 4 bases; junction bases not matched to a gene: 9. Germline V gene lookup returns CDR1 LNHDA and CDR2 SQIVND (reference sequence). CDR3 size: 15 residues.

The genes are TRBV5-1 and TRBJ2-1; 14 positions agree with TRBD2. The CDR3 consists of 18 residues. V shed 3 bases and J 0 bases; nucleotides not matched to a gene: 5. The germline V gene encodes CDR1 SGHRS and CDR2 YFSETQ. The CDR3 is CASSYPGTSGSSYNEQFF. The CDR3 DNA follows: TGCGCCAGCAGCTACCCCGGGACTAGCGGGAGCTCCTACAATGAGCAGTTCTTC. The complete variable domain, with remaining parts taken from reference TRBV5-1 and TRBJ2-1, reads KAGVTQTPRYLIKTRGQQVTLSCSPISGHRSVSWYQQTPGQGLQFLFEYFSETQRNKGNFPGRFSGRQFSNSRSEMNVSTLELGDSALYLCASSYPGTSGSSYNEQFFGPGTRLTVL.

The rearrangement uses TRBV7-9 and TRBJ1-3; TRBD1 matches 8 bases. This CDR3 has 15 amino acids. Trimming cost V 4 bases and J 2 bases; bases outside gene matches: 4. Germline-derived CDR1 and CDR2 are SEHNR and FQNEAQ (reference sequence). CDR3 in amino acids: CASSSTDRAGNTIYF. The CDR3 coding sequence is TGTGCCAGCAGCTCCACGGACAGGGCTGGAAACACCATATATTTT.

This clone has more than one count but fewer than ten. The chain links TRBV5-1 to TRBJ1-6; D unresolved. The CDR3 spans 15 residues. V lost 0 bases and J 7 bases, leaving 11 bases between the germline ends. Germline V gives CDR1 SGHRS, CDR2 YFSETQ. The DNA for the CDR3 is TGCGCCAGCAGCTTGGCCCATGAGGAGAATTCACCCCTCCACTTT. Translation gives CASSLAHEENSPLHF.

This clone was counted only a few times. The rearrangement links TRBV7-9 to TRBJ2-3; the match to TRBD1 covers 7 bases. The germline gives CDR1 SEHNR, CDR2 FQNEAQ (reference sequence). There are 13 residues in the CDR3. V shed 2 bases, J shed 12 bases, and the junction held 8 bases outside the gene matches. Here the CDR3 reads CASSLPGDRRQYF. The DNA for the CDR3 is TGTGCCAGCAGCTTACCAGGGGACAGAAGACAGTATTTT.

V and J are TRBV30 and TRBJ2-5, with TRBD2 matching 7 bases. CDR1 and CDR2 from the germline V gene are GTSNPN and SVGIG (reference sequence). The CDR3 extends over 14 amino acids. V dropped 1 base and J dropped 5; count of bases not matched to a gene: 7. The CDR3, as DNA: TGTGCCTGGAGTGACGACACCGGGGGGGAGACCCAGTACTTC. Amino acid sequence: CAWSDDTGGETQYF.